What follows are 2 T cell receptor beta chains derived from one specimen sequenced in a study of cytomegalovirus exposure and HLA in healthy donors. It was with 60 Vbeta and 13 Jbeta primers that the PCR ran. Repertoires were generated with immunoSEQ multiplex PCR, while TCRdb's copy carries only in-frame clones and drops some. The data show more than 110,000 clones, with approximately 80% seen just once and 5.1% held by the top ten. The sample comprised PBMCs. The receptors were sampled from a male donor in good health and CMV-seronegative.

The rearrangement uses TRBV6-5 and TRBJ1-5; D possibly corresponds to TRBD1 (5 bases). The germline gives CDR1 MNHEY, CDR2 SVGAGI. Deletions cut 0 bases from V and 9 bases from J, with 9 bases between. The CDR3 is 13 residues long. CDR3 residues: CASSYSPGGPQHF. Here the CDR3 DNA reads TGTGCCAGCAGTTACTCCCCCGGGGGGCCCCAGCATTTT.

This chain links TRBV5-4 with TRBJ1-4, with 7 bases fitting TRBD1. CDR1 is SGHNT, CDR2 YYREEE, per germline (reference sequence). The CDR3 is 15 amino acids. The V segment lost 3 bases and the J segment 5 bases; nucleotides outside the gene matches: 7. CDR3 residues: CASSSGQAGNEKLFF. The CDR3 DNA reads TGTGCCAGCAGCTCCGGACAGGCGGGGAATGAAAAACTGTTTTTT. Using reference TRBV5-4 and TRBJ1-4 for the parts outside the CDR3, the full variable domain is ETGVTQSPTHLIKTRGQQVTLRCSSQSGHNTVSWYQQALGQGPQFIFQYYREEENGRGNFPPRFSGLQFPNYSSELNVNALELDDSALYLCASSSGQAGNEKLFFGSGTQLSVL.